One and the same sample provided the 3 T cell receptor beta chains below, sequenced in a study of cytomegalovirus exposure and HLA in healthy donors. PCR used 60 Vbeta primers and 13 Jbeta primers. This table comes from immunoSEQ multiplex PCR, and its TCRdb copy is limited to in-frame clones, with some not included. The table records some 96,000 clones, roughly four fifths of them present only once. Source material: PBMCs. These receptors all come from a woman aged 60-75 years in good health and CMV-seropositive.

The chain recombines TRBV30 with TRBJ2-3, with 8 nucleotides matching TRBD2. The CDR3 contains 15 residues. V shed 0 bases and J 5 bases; nucleotides not matched to a gene: 7. The germline V gene has CDR1 GTSNPN and CDR2 SVGIG (reference sequence). CDR3: CAWSVGAGVLDTQYF. The CDR3 bases are TGTGCCTGGAGTGTCGGAGCGGGAGTTCTAGATACGCAGTATTTT.

J is TRBJ2-6 and V is TRBV2; 8 bases are a match to TRBD2. Germline values: CDR1 SNHLY, CDR2 FYNNEI. V gave up 6 bases and J gave up 2 bases; unmatched junction bases: 0. This CDR3 comprises 14 residues. As DNA, the CDR3 is TGTGCCAGCAGCGGGGGGGCTGGGGCCAACGTCCTGACTTTC. This sequence encodes CASSGGAGANVLTF.

V gene TRBV25-1 combines with J gene TRBJ1-5, with a possible D match to TRBD1 (6 bases). CDR1 and CDR2 from the germline V gene are MGHDK and SYGVNS. The CDR3 is 14 amino acids. V shed 3 bases and J shed 4 bases, with 10 bases lying between them. The CDR3 loop reads CASSEDSRNQPQHF. Written as DNA, the CDR3 is TGTGCCAGCAGTGAGGACAGTAGAAATCAGCCCCAGCATTTT.